These T cell receptor beta chains were read from a single sample in a study of T cell repertoires in cytomegalovirus infection. TCRdb itself ran the reads through MiXCR, one entry per CDR3 protein. This table has about 530,000 distinct CDR3 sequences, about 25% appearing once. The sample consisted of PBMCs. The receptors shown here come from a human donor in good health (CMV status not recorded). Some clones in this sample may be carry-over from other donors' samples. CDR3s include the opening cysteine and the closing phenylalanine or tryptophan. D genes are given only for firm matches. The size of a clone is reported for some rows only, either as once, few or many, or as a class for expanded clones.

>-|TRBJ1-1|TRBV20-1|-|12
CSARDGGKQAFF
TGCAGTGCTAGAGATGGAGGAAAGCAAGCTTTCTTT
>-|TRBJ1-2|TRBV12-3/TRBV12-4|few|14
CASSLAGGTVGYTF
TGTGCCAGCAGTTTAGCGGGGGGAACTGTAGGCTACACCTTC
>-|TRBJ2-3|TRBV6-5|-|15
CASSYSPGNTDTQYF
TGTGCCAGCAGTTACAGTCCAGGGAACACAGATACGCAGTATTTT
>-|TRBJ1-4|TRBV6-2/TRBV6-3|few|15
CASSPWTENNEKLFF
TGTGCCAGCAGTCCCTGGACCGAAAATAATGAAAAACTGTTTTTT
>TRBD2|TRBJ2-1|TRBV7-2|few|16
CASSSLSGRAFDEQFF
TGTGCCAGCAGCTCCCTGAGCGGGAGGGCCTTTGATGAGCAGTTCTTC
>TRBD2|TRBJ2-7|TRBV7-8|-|16
CASSSGLAGVMHEQYF
TGTGCCAGCAGCTCGGGACTAGCGGGAGTAATGCACGAGCAGTACTTC
>-|TRBJ2-6|TRBV6-2/TRBV6-3|-|16
CASRPPGSSGANVLTF
TGTGCCAGCAGACCCCCCGGGTCCTCTGGGGCCAACGTCCTGACTTTC
>TRBD2|TRBJ2-1|TRBV19|-|15
CASSPLAGDYNEQFF
TGTGCCAGTAGTCCACTAGCGGGAGACTACAATGAGCAGTTCTTC
>-|TRBJ2-3|TRBV7-6|-|14
CASSLYGRADTQYF
TGTGCCAGCAGCTTATACGGGAGAGCAGATACGCAGTATTTT
>TRBD2|TRBJ2-2|TRBV7-2|-|18
CASSNKGLAGLNTGELFF
TGTGCCAGCAGCAATAAGGGACTAGCGGGACTAAACACCGGGGAGCTGTTTTTT
>-|TRBJ1-2|TRBV25-1|-|13
CASSGTKGGGYTF
TGTGCCAGCAGTGGAACTAAGGGGGGGGGCTACACCTTC
>-|TRBJ2-2|TRBV11-3|-|13
CASRVDATGELFF
TGTGCCAGCAGGGTAGACGCCACCGGGGAGCTGTTTTTT
>TRBD1|TRBJ1-1|TRBV29-1|-|12
CSVDGQGVKAFF
TGCAGCGTTGATGGACAGGGCGTAAAAGCTTTCTTT
>TRBD1|TRBJ2-3|TRBV19|-|16
CASSIDRGLGTDTQYF
TGTGCCAGTAGTATCGACAGGGGTCTAGGCACAGATACGCAGTATTTT
>-|TRBJ1-1|TRBV28|-|10
CASRETEAFF
TGTGCCAGTAGGGAAACTGAAGCTTTCTTT
>-|TRBJ1-1|TRBV6-2/TRBV6-3|-|15
CASTPTGGFRTEAFF
TGTGCCAGCACCCCGACGGGAGGGTTTAGAACTGAAGCTTTCTTT
>-|TRBJ2-3|TRBV27|-|15
CASSLGTRSTDTQYF
TGTGCCAGCAGTTTGGGGACACGTAGCACAGATACGCAGTATTTT
>-|TRBJ2-7|TRBV7-9|few|14
CASSLVAARYEQYF
TGTGCCAGCAGCTTAGTGGCAGCTAGATACGAGCAGTACTTC
>TRBD2|TRBJ2-1|TRBV6-5|many|17
CASSNLLKAGPYNEQFF
TGTGCCAGCAGTAACCTCCTTAAAGCGGGGCCCTACAATGAGCAGTTCTTC
>TRBD1|TRBJ1-2|TRBV27|once|14
CASSSLDRGYGYTF
TGTGCCAGCAGTTCCCTTGACAGGGGATATGGCTACACCTTC
>-|TRBJ2-1|TRBV4-3|few|15
CASSQDGQGYNEQFF
TGCGCCAGCAGCCAAGATGGGCAGGGTTACAATGAGCAGTTCTTC
>TRBD1|TRBJ1-1|TRBV18|few|13
CASSTAQGAEAFF
TGTGCCAGCTCAACGGCACAGGGGGCTGAAGCTTTCTTT
>-|TRBJ1-3|TRBV4-2|-|16
CASSQPGQHSGNTIYF
TGTGCCAGCAGCCAACCGGGACAACACTCTGGAAACACCATATATTTT
>TRBD2|TRBJ2-1|TRBV6-2/TRBV6-3|many|19
CASSYFRLAGDTTYNEQFF
TGTGCCAGCAGTTACTTTCGACTAGCGGGAGATACCACCTACAATGAGCAGTTCTTC
>-|TRBJ2-5|TRBV5-5|-|15
CASSLESVYQETQYF
TGTGCCAGCAGCTTGGAATCAGTGTACCAAGAGACCCAGTACTTC
>-|TRBJ2-3|TRBV15|-|16
CATSRAEGGGTDTQYF
TGTGCCACCAGCAGAGCCGAAGGGGGGGGCACAGATACGCAGTATTTT
>TRBD2|TRBJ2-3|TRBV7-9|-|11
CASSLAAGVGF
TGTGCCAGCAGCTTAGCGGCGGGAGTGGGTTTT